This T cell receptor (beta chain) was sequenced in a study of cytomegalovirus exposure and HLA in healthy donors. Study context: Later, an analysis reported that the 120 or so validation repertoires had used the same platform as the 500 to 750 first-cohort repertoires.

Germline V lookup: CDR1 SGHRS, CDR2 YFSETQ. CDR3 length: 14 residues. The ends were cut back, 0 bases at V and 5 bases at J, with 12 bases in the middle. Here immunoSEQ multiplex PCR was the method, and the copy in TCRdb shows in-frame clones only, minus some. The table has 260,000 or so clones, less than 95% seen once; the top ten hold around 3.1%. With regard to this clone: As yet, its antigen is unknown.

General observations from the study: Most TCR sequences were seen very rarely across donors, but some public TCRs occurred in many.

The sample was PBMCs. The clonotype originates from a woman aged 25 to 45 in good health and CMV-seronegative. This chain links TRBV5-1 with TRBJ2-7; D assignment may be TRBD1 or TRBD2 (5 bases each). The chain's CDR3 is CASSLETGRDEQYF. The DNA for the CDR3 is TGCGCCAGCAGCTTGGAGACGGGGCGGGACGAGCAGTACTTC.